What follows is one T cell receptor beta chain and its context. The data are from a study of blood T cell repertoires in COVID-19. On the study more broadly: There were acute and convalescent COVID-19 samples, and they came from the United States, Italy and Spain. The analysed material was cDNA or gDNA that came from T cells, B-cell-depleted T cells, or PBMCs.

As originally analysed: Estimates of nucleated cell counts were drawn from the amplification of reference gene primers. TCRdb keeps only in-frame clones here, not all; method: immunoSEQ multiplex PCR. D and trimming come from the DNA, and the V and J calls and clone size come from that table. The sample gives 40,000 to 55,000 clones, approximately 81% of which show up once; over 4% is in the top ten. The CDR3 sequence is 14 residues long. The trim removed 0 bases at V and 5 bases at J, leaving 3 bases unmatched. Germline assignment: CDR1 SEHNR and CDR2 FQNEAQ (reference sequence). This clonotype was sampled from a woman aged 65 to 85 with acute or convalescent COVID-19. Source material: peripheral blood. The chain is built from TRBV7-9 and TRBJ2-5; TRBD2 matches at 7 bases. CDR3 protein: CASSLAMGGETQYF. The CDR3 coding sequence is TGTGCCAGCAGCTTAGCGATGGGGGGGGAGACCCAGTACTTC.